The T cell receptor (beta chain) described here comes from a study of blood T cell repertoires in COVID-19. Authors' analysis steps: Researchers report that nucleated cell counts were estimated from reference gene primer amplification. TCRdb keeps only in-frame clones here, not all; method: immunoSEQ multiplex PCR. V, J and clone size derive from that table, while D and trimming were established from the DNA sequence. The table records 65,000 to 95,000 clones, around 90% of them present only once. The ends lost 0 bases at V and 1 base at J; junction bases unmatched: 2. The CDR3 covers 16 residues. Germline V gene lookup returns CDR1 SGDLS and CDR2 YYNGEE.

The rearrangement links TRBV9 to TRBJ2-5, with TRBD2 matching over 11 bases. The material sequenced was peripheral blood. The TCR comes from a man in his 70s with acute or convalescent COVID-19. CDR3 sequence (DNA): TGTGCCAGCAGCGTAGGACTAGCGGGGACCCAAGAGACCCAGTACTTC. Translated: CASSVGLAGTQETQYF.